The 22 T cell receptor delta chains listed next were all sequenced from one sample in a study of gamma-delta chains in newborns, infants, children. TCRdb ran CATT on the reads. This table has 4,000 to 5,000 delta-chain clones, around 4.7% appearing once. Sequencing used blood. The origin of the receptors is a child who was a newborn, infant or young child, either healthy, febrile or measles-vaccinated (not recorded which).

Comment on this clone: The junction departs from the called germline gene at one end, perhaps through a read error. The chain joins TRDV2 to TRDJ3; 10 nucleotides agree with TRDD3. This CDR3 spans 19 amino acids. The germline gives CDR1 GEAIGNYY, CDR2 EKD. The CDR3 DNA sequence: TGTGCCTGTGACACGTGTGGGGGATACAGCTCCTGGGGCACCCGACAGATGTTTTTC. It codes for CACDTCGGYSSWGTRQMFF.

To note about this clone: Germline is not matched at one junction end, which may reflect a read error. The sample carries other DNA sequences with the same CDR3. The V gene is TRDV2, the J gene TRDJ2, with unresolved D. Germline V CDR1 and CDR2: GEAIGNYY, EKD. The CDR3 has 15 residues. CDR3 loop: CACDPVGPLTAQLFF. The CDR3 bases are TGTGCCTGTGACCCCGTGGGACCTTTGACGGCACAACTCTTCTTT.

The rearrangement links TRDV1 to TRDJ1; D is ambiguous. Germline assignment: CDR1 TSWWSYY and CDR2 QGS. Between the trimmed V and J ends, which lost 3 bases and 3 bases, there was a span of 11 bases. This CDR3 is 14 amino acids long. The CDR3 protein is CALGDRRTPDKLIF. The CDR3 DNA is TGTGCTCTTGGGGATCGACGAACTCCCGATAAACTCATCTTT.

In its sample, this clone was seen a few times. The rearrangement joins TRDV2 to TRDJ3; 12 nucleotides agree with TRDD3. Trimming at V came to 4 bases and at J to 0 bases, leaving 9 bases not matched to a gene. The length of the CDR3 is 20 residues. Germline CDR1 reads GEAIGNYY; CDR2 reads EKD. CDR3 sequence (DNA): TGTGCCTGTGATCTACTGGGGGATACCCTAAGCTCCTGGGACACCCGACAGATGTTTTTC. Protein sequence: CACDLLGDTLSSWDTRQMFF.

This clone was detected a few times. With a much larger clone just one base away, this may be a read error. The chain is built from TRDV2 and TRDJ3, with 8 bases that match TRDD3. The J segment lost 0 bases and the V segment lost 0 bases, leaving 3 bases of the junction unmatched. Germline CDR1 reads GEAIGNYY; CDR2 reads EKD. The CDR3 is 18 amino acids. The CDR3 here is CACDTAGGNSWDTRQMFF. The DNA of the CDR3 is TGTGCCTGTGACACCGCTGGGGGAAACTCCTGGGACACCCGACAGATGTTTTTC.

This clone was counted only a few times. CDR3 coding DNA: TGTGCCTGTGACAGTACTGGGGGATACCACTCCTGGGACACCCGACAGATGTTTTTC. Translating gives CACDSTGGYHSWDTRQMFF. The chain couples TRDV2 to TRDJ3; TRDD3 agrees at 12 bases. J was trimmed by 0 bases and V by 2 bases; bases with no gene match: 4. The CDR3 runs 19 residues. Germline V gene data show CDR1 as GEAIGNYY and CDR2 as EKD.

This clone is classed as medium-sized. This sample also contains other DNA sequences that code for the same CDR3. This sequence joins TRDV2 and TRDJ2, with TRDD3 matching over 10 bases. V trimming: 3 bases; J trimming: 5 bases; junction bases outside the gene matches: 5. The CDR3 loop spans 15 amino acids. CDR1 and CDR2 (germline): GEAIGNYY, EKD. CDR3 in DNA: TGTGCCTGTGACGCCATACTGGGGGATACAGCACAACTCTTCTTT. It specifies CACDAILGDTAQLFF.

The chain has TRDV2 and TRDJ2, with D tentatively TRDD3 (6 bases). Here the J gene was assigned by germline matching of the DNA, as TCRdb has none. The V and J ends lost 0 bases and 2 bases respectively, with 18 bases between them. This CDR3 comprises 18 residues. Germline V gene sequence: CDR1 GEAIGNYY, CDR2 EKD. CDR3 region: CACDTGRADTKLTAQLFF. CDR3 sequence (DNA): TGTGCCTGTGACACCGGAAGGGCGGATACTAAGTTGACAGCACAACTCTTCTTT.

This sequence joins TRDV1 and TRDJ1; 8 bases align to TRDD3. The CDR3 extends over 22 amino acids. CDR1 is TSWWSYY and CDR2 is QGS in the germline V gene. Trimming at V came to 0 bases and at J to 0 bases, leaving 21 bases not matched to a gene. CDR3 in amino acids: CALGELGVYRGDNPEYTDKLIF. CDR3 DNA sequence: TGTGCTCTTGGGGAACTCGGAGTTTACCGGGGGGATAACCCTGAGTACACCGATAAACTCATCTTT.

This clone was found a few times. The chain employs TRDV2 and TRDJ3; the match to TRDD3 covers 13 bases. Germline trimming cut 2 bases from V and 0 bases from J; bases unmatched to any gene: 9. The CDR3 covers 21 residues. Germline assignment: CDR1 GEAIGNYY and CDR2 EKD. The CDR3 nucleotides read TGTGCCTGTGACAAAGTACTGGGGGATACGCCCTCCTCCTGGGACACCCGACAGATGTTTTTC. Protein: CACDKVLGDTPSSWDTRQMFF.

This clone came up a few times. A much larger clone sits a single nucleotide away, making a read error possible. Other nucleotide sequences from this sample produce the same CDR3. The chain carries TRDV2 and TRDJ2, with 8 nucleotides matching TRDD3. Germline-derived CDR1 and CDR2 are GEAIGNYY and EKD. CDR3 length: 15 amino acids. CDR3 residues: CACDTLGETTAQLFF. The CDR3 DNA reads as TGTGCCTGTGACACCCTGGGGGAAACGACAGCGCAACTCTTCTTT.

This clone appeared a few times. CDR3 amino acids: CACDTYWGTSSWDTRQMFF. DNA for the CDR3: TGTGCCTGTGACACCTACTGGGGGACCAGCTCCTGGGACACCCGACAGATGTTTTTC. The chain has TRDV2 and TRDJ3, with 9 bases lining up with TRDD3. With 0 bases clipped from V and 0 bases from J, the junction kept 5 bases outside the gene matches. This CDR3 has 19 residues. CDR1 and CDR2 (germline): GEAIGNYY, EKD.

The chain links TRDV1 to TRDJ1; the match to TRDD3 covers 8 bases. Germline V gene lookup returns CDR1 TSWWSYY and CDR2 QGS. The ends lost 7 bases at V and 0 bases at J; junction bases unmatched: 16. This CDR3 is built from 18 residues. The CDR3 sequence is CALVFPRLGGNYTDKLIF. DNA of the CDR3: TGTGCTCTTGTATTCCCCAGACTGGGGGGAAATTACACCGATAAACTCATCTTT.

J is TRDJ1 and V is TRDV1; TRDD3 is a possible D gene (6 bases). Trimming took 5 bases from V and 0 from J, leaving 22 bases between them. CDR3 length equals 18 residues. Germline V gene lookup returns CDR1 TSWWSYY and CDR2 QGS. CDR3 nucleotide sequence: TGTGCTCTTGGGTCAATCGCGGGTTGGGGGCCCAACACCGATAAACTCATCTTT. Translating it yields CALGSIAGWGPNTDKLIF.

Details on this clone: The junction and the germline gene differ at one end; a read error may be behind it. The chain is built from TRDV2 and TRDJ3; 8 nucleotides agree with TRDD3. The germline gives CDR1 GEAIGNYY, CDR2 EKD. This CDR3 has 19 residues. The CDR3, as DNA: TGTGCCTGTGACGGGATACGCGTACCAGGCTCCTGGGACGCCCGACAGATGTTTTTC. Protein sequence: CACDGIRVPGSWDARQMFF.

This clone was counted between two and nine times. CDR3 bases: TGTGCCTGTGACACCTGGGGGATACGCGCCGATAAACTCATCTTT. Its translation: CACDTWGIRADKLIF. J is TRDJ1 and V is TRDV2; 11 positions match TRDD3. V shed 0 bases and J 3 bases; nucleotides not matched to a gene: 2. This CDR3 is 15 amino acids long. CDR1 is GEAIGNYY, CDR2 EKD, per germline.

J is TRDJ2 and V is TRDV2; 13 bases agree with TRDD3. Germline values: CDR1 GEAIGNYY, CDR2 EKD. After removal of 1 base from V and 5 bases from J, the junction contained 3 bases not matched to a gene. The CDR3 covers 16 residues. The CDR3 here is CACDTYWGIRTAQLFF. The CDR3 coding sequence is TGTGCCTGTGACACGTACTGGGGGATACGCACAGCACAACTCTTCTTT.

This rearrangement joins TRAV29/DV5 to TRDJ1, with TRDD3 matching 10 bases. CDR3 length equals 16 residues. V was clipped by 1 base and J by 2 bases; unmatched bases: 8. The V gene's germline CDR1 is NSMFDY and CDR2 ISSIKDK. The CDR3 sequence: CAASPGLGDPTDKLIF. CDR3 DNA sequence: TGTGCAGCAAGCCCTGGACTGGGGGATCCTACCGATAAACTCATCTTT.

The chain has TRDV1 and TRDJ2; 10 bases fit TRDD3. The CDR3 covers 21 residues. The junction had 18 bases not matched to a gene; V was cut back by 1 base and J by 4 bases. Germline V gene lookup returns CDR1 TSWWSYY and CDR2 QGS. The CDR3 DNA reads TGTGCTCTTGGGGAACCCTTTTCCTACCATGGGGGATACTCGCGGACAGCACAACTCTTCTTT. The encoded protein is CALGEPFSYHGGYSRTAQLFF.

The J gene is TRDJ3, the V gene TRDV2, with TRDD3 matching 7 bases. The CDR3 sequence is 19 residues long. In germline, CDR1 is GEAIGNYY, CDR2 EKD. The J segment lost 0 bases and the V segment lost 0 bases, leaving 7 bases of the junction unmatched. For the CDR3, the DNA is TGTGCCTGTGACACCGTACTGGGGCAGGGCTCCTGGGACACCCGACAGATGTTTTTC. Translating it yields CACDTVLGQGSWDTRQMFF.

This clone was observed a few times. The chain recombines TRDV2 with TRDJ2; D is uncertain. CDR3 length: 18 amino acids. Per germline, CDR1 GEAIGNYY and CDR2 EKD. The V and J ends lost 3 bases and 0 bases respectively, with 19 bases between them. As DNA, the CDR3 is TGTGCCTGTGACTCCATTTCTGGCAGAACCGCTTTGACAGCACAACTCTTCTTT. It encodes CACDSISGRTALTAQLFF.

By its share, this clone is medium-sized. The chain recombines TRDV2 with TRDJ3, with 11 bases fitting TRDD3. V trimming: 7 bases; J trimming: 0 bases; junction bases outside the gene matches: 4. CDR1 is GEAIGNYY and CDR2 is EKD in the germline V gene. The CDR3 extends over 17 amino acids. CDR3: CACPTGGYSWDTRQMFF. The CDR3 DNA is TGTGCCTGCCCTACTGGGGGATACTCCTGGGACACCCGACAGATGTTTTTC.